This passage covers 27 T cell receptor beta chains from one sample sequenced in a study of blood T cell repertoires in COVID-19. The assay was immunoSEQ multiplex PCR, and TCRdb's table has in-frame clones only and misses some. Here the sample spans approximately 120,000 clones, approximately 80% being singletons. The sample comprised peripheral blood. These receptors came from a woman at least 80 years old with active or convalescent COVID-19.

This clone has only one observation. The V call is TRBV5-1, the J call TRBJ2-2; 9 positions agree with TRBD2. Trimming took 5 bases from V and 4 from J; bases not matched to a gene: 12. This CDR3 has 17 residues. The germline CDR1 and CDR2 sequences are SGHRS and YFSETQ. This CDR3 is CASRDGLLAGSTGELFF. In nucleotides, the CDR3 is TGCGCCAGCAGGGACGGTCTCCTAGCGGGAAGCACCGGGGAGCTGTTTTTT. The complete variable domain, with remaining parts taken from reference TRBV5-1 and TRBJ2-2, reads KAGVTQTPRYLIKTRGQQVTLSCSPISGHRSVSWYQQTPGQGLQFLFEYFSETQRNKGNFPGRFSGRQFSNSRSEMNVSTLELGDSALYLCASRDGLLAGSTGELFFGEGSRLTVL.

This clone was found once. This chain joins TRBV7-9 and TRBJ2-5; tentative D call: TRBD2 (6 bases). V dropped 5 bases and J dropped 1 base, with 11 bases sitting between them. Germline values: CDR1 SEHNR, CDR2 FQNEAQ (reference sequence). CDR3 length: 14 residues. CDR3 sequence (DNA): TGTGCCAGCAGCCGCGACGGGAGCCAAGAGACCCAGTACTTC. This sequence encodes CASSRDGSQETQYF.

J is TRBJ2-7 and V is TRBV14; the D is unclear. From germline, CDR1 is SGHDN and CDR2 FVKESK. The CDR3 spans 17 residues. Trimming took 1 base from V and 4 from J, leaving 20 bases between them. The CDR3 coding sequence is TGTGCCAGCAGCCAAGCGACCGTCTGGAACTATGGATACGAGCAGTACTTC. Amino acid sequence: CASSQATVWNYGYEQYF.

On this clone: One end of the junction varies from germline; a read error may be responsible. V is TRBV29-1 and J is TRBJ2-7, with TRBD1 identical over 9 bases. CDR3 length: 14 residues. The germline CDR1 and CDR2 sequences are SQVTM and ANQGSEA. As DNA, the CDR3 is TGCAGCGCACCCGGTCGGACAGGGGATCATCGTGGTAACTTC. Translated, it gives CSAPGRTGDHRGNF.

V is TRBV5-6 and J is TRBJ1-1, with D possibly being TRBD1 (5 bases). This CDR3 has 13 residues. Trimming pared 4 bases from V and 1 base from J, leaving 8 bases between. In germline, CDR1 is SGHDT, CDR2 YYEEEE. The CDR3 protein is CASSKDTNTEAFF. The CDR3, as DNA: TGTGCCAGCAGCAAGGACACGAACACTGAAGCTTTCTTT.

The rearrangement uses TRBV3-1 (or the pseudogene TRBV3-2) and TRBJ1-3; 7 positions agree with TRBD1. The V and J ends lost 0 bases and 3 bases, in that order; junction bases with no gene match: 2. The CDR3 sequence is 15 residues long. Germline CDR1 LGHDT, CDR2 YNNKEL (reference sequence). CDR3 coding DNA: TGTGCCAGCAGCCAAGAGACAGGGTATGGAAACACCATATATTTT. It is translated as CASSQETGYGNTIYF.

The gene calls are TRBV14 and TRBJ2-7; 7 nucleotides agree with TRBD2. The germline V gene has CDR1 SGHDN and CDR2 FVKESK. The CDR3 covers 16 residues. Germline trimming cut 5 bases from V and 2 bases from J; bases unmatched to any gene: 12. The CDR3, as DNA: TGTGCCAGCAGCTCCCCTCTGGGGGAGGGAGCCTACGAGCAGTACTTC. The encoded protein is CASSSPLGEGAYEQYF.

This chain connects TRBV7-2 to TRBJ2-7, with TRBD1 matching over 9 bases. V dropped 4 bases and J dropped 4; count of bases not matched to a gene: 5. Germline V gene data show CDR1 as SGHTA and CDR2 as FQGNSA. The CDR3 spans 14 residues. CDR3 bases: TGTGCCAGCAGCTGGCGGGACAGGGTTTACGAGCAGTACTTC. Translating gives CASSWRDRVYEQYF.

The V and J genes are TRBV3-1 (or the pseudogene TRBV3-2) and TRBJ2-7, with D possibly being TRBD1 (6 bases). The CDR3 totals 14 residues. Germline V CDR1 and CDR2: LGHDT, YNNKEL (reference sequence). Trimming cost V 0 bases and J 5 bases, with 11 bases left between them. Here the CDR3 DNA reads TGTGCCAGCAGCCAAGATGCCAGGGGCCACGAGCAGTACTTC. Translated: CASSQDARGHEQYF.

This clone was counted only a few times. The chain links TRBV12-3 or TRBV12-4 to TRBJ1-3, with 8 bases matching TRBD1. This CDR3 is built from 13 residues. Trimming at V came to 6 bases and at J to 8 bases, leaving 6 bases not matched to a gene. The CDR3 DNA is TGTGCCAGCAGCCCGGGACAGGCATACACCATATATTTT. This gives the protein CASSPGQAYTIYF.

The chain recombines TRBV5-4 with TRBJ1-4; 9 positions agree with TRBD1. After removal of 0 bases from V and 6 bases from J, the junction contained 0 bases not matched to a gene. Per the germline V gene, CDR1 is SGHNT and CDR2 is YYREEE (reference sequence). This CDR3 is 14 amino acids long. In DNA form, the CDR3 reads TGTGCCAGCAGCTTGGGACAGGGGGATGAAAAACTGTTTTTT. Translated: CASSLGQGDEKLFF.

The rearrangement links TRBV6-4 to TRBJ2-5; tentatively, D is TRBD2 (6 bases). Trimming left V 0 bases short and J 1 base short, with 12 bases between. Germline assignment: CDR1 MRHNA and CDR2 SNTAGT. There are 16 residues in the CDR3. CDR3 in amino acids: CASSDSRTSRQETQYF. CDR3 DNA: TGTGCCAGCAGTGACTCCAGAACTAGCCGCCAAGAGACCCAGTACTTC.

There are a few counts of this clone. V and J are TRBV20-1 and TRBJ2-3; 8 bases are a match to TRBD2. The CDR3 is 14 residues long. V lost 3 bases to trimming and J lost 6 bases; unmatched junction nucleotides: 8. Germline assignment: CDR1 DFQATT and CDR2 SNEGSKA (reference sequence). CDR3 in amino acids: CSASKAAGEDTQYF. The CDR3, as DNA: TGCAGTGCTAGTAAGGCAGCGGGAGAGGATACGCAGTATTTT.

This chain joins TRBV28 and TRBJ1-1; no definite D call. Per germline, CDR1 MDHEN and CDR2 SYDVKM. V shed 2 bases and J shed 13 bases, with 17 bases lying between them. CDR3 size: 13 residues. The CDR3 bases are TGTGCCAGCAGTTTACGGCGGCCGCCGGTTGGTTTCTTT. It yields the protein CASSLRRPPVGFF.

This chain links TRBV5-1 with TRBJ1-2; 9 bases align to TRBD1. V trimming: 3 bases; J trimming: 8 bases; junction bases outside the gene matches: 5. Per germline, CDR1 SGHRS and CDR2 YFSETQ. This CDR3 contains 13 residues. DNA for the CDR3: TGCGCCAGCAGCTCGACAGGGGGACGAGGCTACACCTTC. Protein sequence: CASSSTGGRGYTF.

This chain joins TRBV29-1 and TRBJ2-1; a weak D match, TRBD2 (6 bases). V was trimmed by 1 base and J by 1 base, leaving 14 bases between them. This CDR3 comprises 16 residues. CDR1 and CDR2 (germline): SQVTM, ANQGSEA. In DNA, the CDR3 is TGCAGCGTTGAAGGGTCTAGCGTCTTGTCCTACAATGAGCAGTTCTTC. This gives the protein CSVEGSSVLSYNEQFF.

This CDR3 reads CASRPEGVELFF. For the CDR3, the DNA is TGTGCCAGCAGGCCGGAGGGCGTGGAGCTGTTTTTT. The chain is built from TRBV7-6 and TRBJ2-2, with D perhaps matching TRBD2 (6 bases). V was trimmed by 6 bases and J by 10 bases, leaving 12 bases between them. CDR1 is SGHVS, CDR2 FNYEAQ, per germline. This CDR3 comprises 12 residues. Based on the CDR3 plus reference TRBV7-6 and TRBJ2-2, the full variable domain is GAGVSQSPRYKVTKRGQDVALRCDPISGHVSLYWYRQALGQGPEFLTYFNYEAQQDKSGLPNDRFSAERPEGSISTLTIQRTEQRDSAMYRCASRPEGVELFFGEGSRLTVL.

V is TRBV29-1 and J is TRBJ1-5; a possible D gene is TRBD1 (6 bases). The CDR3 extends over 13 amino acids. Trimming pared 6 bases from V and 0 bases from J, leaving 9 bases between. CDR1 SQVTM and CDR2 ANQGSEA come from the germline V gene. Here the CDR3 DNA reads TGCAGCGTGCAGGGGACTAGCAATCAGCCCCAGCATTTT. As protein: CSVQGTSNQPQHF.

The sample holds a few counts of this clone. The CDR3 loop is CASSPRTGSTDTQYF. The DNA for the CDR3 is TGTGCCAGCAGCCCAAGGACAGGGAGCACAGATACGCAGTATTTT. This chain connects TRBV7-9 to TRBJ2-3; 8 nucleotides match TRBD1. After removal of 5 bases from V and 0 bases from J, the junction contained 4 bases not matched to a gene. Germline V gene lookup returns CDR1 SEHNR and CDR2 FQNEAQ (reference sequence). The CDR3 runs to 15 residues.

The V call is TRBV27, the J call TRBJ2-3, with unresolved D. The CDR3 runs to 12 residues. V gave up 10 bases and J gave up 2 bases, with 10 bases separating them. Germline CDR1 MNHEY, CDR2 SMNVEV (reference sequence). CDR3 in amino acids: CATGWFTDTQYF. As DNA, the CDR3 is TGTGCCACCGGTTGGTTCACAGATACGCAGTATTTT.

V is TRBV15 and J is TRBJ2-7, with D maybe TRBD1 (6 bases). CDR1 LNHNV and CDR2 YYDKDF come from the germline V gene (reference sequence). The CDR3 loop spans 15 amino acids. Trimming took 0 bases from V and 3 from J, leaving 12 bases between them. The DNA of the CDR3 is TGTGCCACCAGCAGAGACCCAGGGGACGGCTACGAGCAGTACTTC. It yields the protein CATSRDPGDGYEQYF.

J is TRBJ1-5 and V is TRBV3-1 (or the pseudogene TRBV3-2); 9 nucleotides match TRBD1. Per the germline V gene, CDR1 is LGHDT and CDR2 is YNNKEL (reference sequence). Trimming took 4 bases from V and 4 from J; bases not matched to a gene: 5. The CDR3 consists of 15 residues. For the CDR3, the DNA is TGTGCCAGCAGCCTCACTGGGACAGGGAATCAGCCCCAGCATTTT. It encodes CASSLTGTGNQPQHF.

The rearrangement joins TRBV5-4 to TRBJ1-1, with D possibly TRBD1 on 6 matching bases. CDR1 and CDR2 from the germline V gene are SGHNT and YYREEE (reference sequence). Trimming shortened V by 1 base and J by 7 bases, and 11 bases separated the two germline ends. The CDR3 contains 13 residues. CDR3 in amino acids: CASSLTGQNEAFF. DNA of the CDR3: TGTGCCAGCAGCTTGACCGGACAGAATGAAGCTTTCTTT.

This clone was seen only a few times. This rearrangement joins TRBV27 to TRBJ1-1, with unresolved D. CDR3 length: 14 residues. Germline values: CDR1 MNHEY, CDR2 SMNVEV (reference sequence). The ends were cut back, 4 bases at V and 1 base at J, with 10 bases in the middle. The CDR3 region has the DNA TGTGCCAGCAGTTCTAGCCCAGAGAACACTGAAGCTTTCTTT. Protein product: CASSSSPENTEAFF.

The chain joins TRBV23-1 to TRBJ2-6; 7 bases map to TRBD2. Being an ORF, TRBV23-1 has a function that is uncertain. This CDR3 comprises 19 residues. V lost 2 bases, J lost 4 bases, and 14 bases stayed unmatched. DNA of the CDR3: TGCGCCAGCAGTCAAACGGGGGTACGGGGGGTTCACGGGGCCAACGTCCTGACTTTC. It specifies CASSQTGVRGVHGANVLTF.

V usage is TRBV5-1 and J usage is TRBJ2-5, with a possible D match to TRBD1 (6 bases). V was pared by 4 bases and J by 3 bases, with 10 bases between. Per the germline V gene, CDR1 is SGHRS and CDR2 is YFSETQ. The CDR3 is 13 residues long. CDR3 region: CASSPDSEETQYF. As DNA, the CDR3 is TGCGCCAGCAGCCCGGACAGTGAAGAGACCCAGTACTTC.

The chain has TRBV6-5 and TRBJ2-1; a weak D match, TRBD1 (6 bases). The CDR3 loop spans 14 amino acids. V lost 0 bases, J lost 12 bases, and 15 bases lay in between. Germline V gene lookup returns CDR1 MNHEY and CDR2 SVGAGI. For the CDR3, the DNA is TGTGCCAGCAGTTACTCTTCAGGGGACGCGGGGCAGTTCTTC. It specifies CASSYSSGDAGQFF.